This T cell receptor (beta chain) originates from a study of CD8 T cells in Susac syndrome. RNA, at about 0.45 to 1 ug, was reverse transcribed with random hexamers. TCRdb analysed the immunoSEQ multiplex PCR reads with MiXCR anew, one entry per CDR3 protein. The repertoire holds some 170,000 distinct CDR3 sequences, approximately 94% seen once, with 0.085% to 0.13% in the top ten. This CDR3 is built from 12 residues. V lost 4 bases to trimming and J lost 8 bases, with 11 bases between them. Sample: CD4+ T cells from PBMCs. The sequence was collected from a human donor in good health. The J gene is TRBJ1-2, the V gene TRBV12-3 or TRBV12-4; tentative D call: TRBD1 (5 bases). The CDR3 region has the DNA TGTGCCAGCAGTTCCAGTCCAGGGGGCTACACCTTC. Translated, it gives CASSSSPGGYTF.